The rows below give T cell receptor beta chains drawn from one sample of a study of CD8+CD57+ T cells in acquired aplastic anemia. MiXCR, applied by TCRdb to the reads, yields one record per CDR3 protein. The sample holds some 42,000 distinct CDR3 sequences, 55% to 80% seen once. Specimen: sorted CD4+, CD8+, or CD8+CD57+ T cells (not recorded which) from PBMCs. The receptor set was obtained from a human donor in good health, serving as a control. CDR3s include the opening cysteine and the closing phenylalanine or tryptophan. A D gene is named only where the DNA matches it firmly. A clone size is listed for some rows: how often the clone was seen (once, few, many), or a class if it is expanded.

CDR3 protein,CDR3 DNA,V gene,J gene,clone size,D gene
CASSEALQGGYNEQFF,TGTGCCAGCAGTGAAGCGCTTCAGGGAGGCTACAATGAGCAGTTCTTC,TRBV2,TRBJ2-1,NA,NA
CASSPRTGDTEAFF,TGTGCCAGCAGCCCAAGGACAGGGGACACTGAAGCTTTCTTT,TRBV7-9,TRBJ1-1,NA,TRBD1
CASSRAGARNQPQHF,TGTGCCAGTAGTAGGGCAGGGGCCCGCAATCAGCCCCAGCATTTT,TRBV19,TRBJ1-5,NA,NA
CASSEGTGLYEQYF,TGTGCCAGCAGTGAAGGGACAGGGTTATACGAGCAGTACTTC,TRBV2,TRBJ2-7,NA,TRBD1
CATWDYNSPLHF,TGTGCCACTTGGGACTATAATTCACCCCTCCACTTT,TRBV7-2,TRBJ1-6,NA,NA
CASSSASGGAVGGYEQYF,TGTGCCAGCAGCTCCGCTAGCGGGGGGGCGGTCGGAGGCTACGAGCAGTACTTC,TRBV11-1,TRBJ2-7,NA,TRBD2
CASSQSGQGWKGNQPQHF,TGCGCCAGCAGTCAGAGTGGGCAGGGGTGGAAGGGCAATCAGCCCCAGCATTTT,TRBV10-1,TRBJ1-5,many,NA
CASRPSTDTQYF,TGTGCCAGCAGACCGAGCACAGATACGCAGTATTTT,TRBV12-3/TRBV12-4,TRBJ2-3,NA,NA
CASSEGQGVYEQYF,TGTGCCAGCAGTGAGGGACAGGGAGTTTACGAGCAGTACTTC,TRBV25-1,TRBJ2-7,few,TRBD1
CASRDRSYTDTQYF,TGTGCCAGTAGGGACAGGTCTTACACAGATACGCAGTATTTT,TRBV19,TRBJ2-3,few,TRBD1
CASGFTGLDNSPLHF,TGTGCCAGCGGCTTCACCGGACTGGATAATTCACCCCTCCACTTT,TRBV6-1,TRBJ1-6,NA,NA
CASSERRTSDEKLFF,TGTGCCAGCAGTGAACGGAGGACATCGGATGAAAAACTGTTTTTT,TRBV2,TRBJ1-4,NA,NA
CASSVQGGRYNEQFF,TGTGCCAGCAGCGTACAGGGAGGCCGTTACAATGAGCAGTTCTTC,TRBV7-3,TRBJ2-1,NA,NA
CASRPFRDDARNEQYF,TGTGCCAGCAGACCTTTCCGGGACGACGCCCGAAACGAGCAGTACTTC,TRBV6-1,TRBJ2-7,many,NA
CASSPRTGAEGYGYTF,TGTGCCAGCAGCCCTCGGACAGGGGCGGAGGGCTATGGCTACACCTTC,TRBV7-4,TRBJ1-2,NA,TRBD1
CASSLGAGQGRETQYF,TGTGCCAGCAGCTTGGGCGCGGGACAGGGACGGGAGACCCAGTACTTC,TRBV7-9,TRBJ2-5,once,TRBD1
CASSSGGGPETQYF,TGTGCCAGCAGCTCCGGCGGGGGGCCGGAGACCCAGTACTTC,TRBV7-2,TRBJ2-5,many,TRBD2
CATSRVGGYGYTF,TGTGCCACCAGCAGAGTAGGGGGCTACGGCTACACCTTC,TRBV15,TRBJ1-2,NA,TRBD1
CASSELTGGSQETQYF,TGTGCCAGCAGTGAATTAACAGGGGGTAGCCAAGAGACCCAGTACTTC,TRBV25-1,TRBJ2-5,NA,TRBD1
CASSEAGRGTDTQYF,TGTGCCAGCAGTGAAGCTGGGCGCGGCACAGATACGCAGTATTTT,TRBV25-1,TRBJ2-3,NA,NA
CASSQGGDEQFF,TGTGCCAGCAGCCAAGGAGGGGATGAGCAGTTCTTC,TRBV6-5,TRBJ2-1,many,NA
CSTAVQGWETQYF,TGCAGCACCGCAGTCCAGGGGTGGGAGACCCAGTACTTC,TRBV29-1,TRBJ2-5,NA,NA
CSATWVATDTQYF,TGCAGTGCTACATGGGTGGCAACAGATACGCAGTATTTT,TRBV20-1,TRBJ2-3,NA,NA
CASSLSPGGINEQFF,TGCGCCAGCAGCCTGAGTCCGGGGGGGATCAATGAGCAGTTCTTC,TRBV5-1,TRBJ2-1,NA,TRBD2
CAVSSSYEQYF,TGTGCCGTATCGAGTAGTTACGAGCAGTACTTC,TRBV6-2/TRBV6-3,TRBJ2-7,many,NA
CSVEGVGVQETQYF,TGCAGCGTTGAGGGTGTTGGGGTACAAGAGACCCAGTACTTC,TRBV29-1,TRBJ2-5,medium-sized,NA
CASSPGTSGGRGTDTQYF,TGTGCCAGCAGCCCCGGGACTAGCGGGGGGCGGGGCACAGATACGCAGTATTTT,TRBV11-2,TRBJ2-3,NA,TRBD2
CASIRRYSGNTIYF,TGTGCCAGTATCCGTCGGTACTCTGGAAACACCATATATTTT,TRBV19,TRBJ1-3,NA,NA
CASSVRQGMAYEQYF,TGTGCCAGCAGTGTCCGACAGGGGATGGCCTACGAGCAGTACTTC,TRBV6-1,TRBJ2-7,NA,TRBD1
CATSDADAYEQYF,TGTGCCACCAGTGATGCCGATGCCTACGAGCAGTACTTC,TRBV24-1,TRBJ2-7,NA,NA
CASSGETQETQYF,TGTGCCAGCAGCGGGGAAACCCAAGAGACCCAGTACTTC,TRBV7-2,TRBJ2-5,NA,NA
CASSLRVQYTQYF,TGTGCCAGCAGCTTACGGGTTCAGTATACGCAGTATTTT,TRBV7-9,TRBJ2-3,NA,NA
CSARDSDQSYEQYF,TGCAGTGCTAGAGATTCGGACCAATCCTACGAGCAGTACTTC,TRBV20-1,TRBJ2-7,many,NA
CASREGATNEKLFF,TGCGCCAGCAGGGAGGGAGCAACTAATGAAAAACTGTTTTTT,TRBV10-2,TRBJ1-4,NA,NA
CASSQETAAYEQYF,TGTGCCAGCAGCCAAGAGACAGCCGCCTACGAGCAATACTTC,TRBV10-2,TRBJ2-7,NA,NA
CASSAGRDYEQYF,TGTGCCAGCAGTGCGGGGCGGGACTACGAGCAGTACTTC,TRBV2,TRBJ2-7,NA,NA
CASSESPKTYEQYF,TGCGCCAGCAGTGAGTCGCCCAAGACCTACGAGCAGTACTTC,TRBV10-2,TRBJ2-7,once,NA